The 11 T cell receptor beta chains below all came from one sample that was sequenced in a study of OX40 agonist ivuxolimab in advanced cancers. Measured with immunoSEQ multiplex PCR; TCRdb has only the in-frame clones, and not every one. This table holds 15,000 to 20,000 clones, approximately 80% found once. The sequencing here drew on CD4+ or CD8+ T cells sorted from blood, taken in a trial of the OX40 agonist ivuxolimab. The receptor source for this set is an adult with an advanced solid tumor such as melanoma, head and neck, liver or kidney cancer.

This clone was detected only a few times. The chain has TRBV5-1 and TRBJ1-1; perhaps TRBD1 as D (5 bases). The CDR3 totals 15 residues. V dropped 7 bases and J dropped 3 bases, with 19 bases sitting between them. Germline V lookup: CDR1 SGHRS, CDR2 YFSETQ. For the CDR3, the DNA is TGCGCCAGCGTCCCAGTCGGGGCCTCGCACACTGAAGCTTTCTTT. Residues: CASVPVGASHTEAFF.

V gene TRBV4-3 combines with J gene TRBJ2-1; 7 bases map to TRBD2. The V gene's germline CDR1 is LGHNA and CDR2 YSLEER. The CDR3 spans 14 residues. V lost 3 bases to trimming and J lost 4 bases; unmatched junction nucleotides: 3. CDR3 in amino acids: CASSHGLVYNEQFF. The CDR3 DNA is TGCGCCAGCAGCCACGGACTAGTGTACAATGAGCAGTTCTTC.

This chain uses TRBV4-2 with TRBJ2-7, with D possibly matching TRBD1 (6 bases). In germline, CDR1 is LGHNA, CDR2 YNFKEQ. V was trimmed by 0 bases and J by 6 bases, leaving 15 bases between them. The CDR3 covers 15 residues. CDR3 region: CASSQDFRGSSEQYF. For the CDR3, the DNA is TGTGCCAGCAGCCAAGATTTCAGGGGTTCCAGCGAGCAGTACTTC.

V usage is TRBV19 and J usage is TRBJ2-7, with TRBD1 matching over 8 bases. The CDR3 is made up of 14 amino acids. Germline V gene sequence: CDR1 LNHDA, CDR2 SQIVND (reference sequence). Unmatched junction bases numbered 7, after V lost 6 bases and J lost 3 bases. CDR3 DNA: TGTGCCAGTAGCCCGGGACAGGTTAACTACGAGCAGTACTTC. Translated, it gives CASSPGQVNYEQYF.

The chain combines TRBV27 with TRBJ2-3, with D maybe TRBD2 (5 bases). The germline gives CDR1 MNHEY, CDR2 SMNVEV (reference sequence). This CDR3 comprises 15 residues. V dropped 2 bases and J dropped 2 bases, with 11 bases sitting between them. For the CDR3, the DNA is TGTGCCAGCAGTTTAAAAGGACTTAACACAGATACGCAGTATTTT. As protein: CASSLKGLNTDTQYF.

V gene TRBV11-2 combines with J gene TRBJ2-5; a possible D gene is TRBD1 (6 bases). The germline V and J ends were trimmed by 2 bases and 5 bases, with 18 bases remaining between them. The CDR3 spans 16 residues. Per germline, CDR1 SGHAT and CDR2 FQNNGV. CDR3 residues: CASSLPPRATGETQYF. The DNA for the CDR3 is TGTGCCAGCAGCTTACCCCCCCGGGCTACAGGGGAGACCCAGTACTTC.

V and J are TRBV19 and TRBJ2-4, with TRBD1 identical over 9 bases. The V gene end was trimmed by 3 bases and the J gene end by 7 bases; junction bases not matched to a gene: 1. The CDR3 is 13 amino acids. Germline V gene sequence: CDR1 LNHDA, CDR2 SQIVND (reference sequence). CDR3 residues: CASSIGTGNIQYF. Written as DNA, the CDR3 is TGTGCCAGTAGTATCGGGACAGGGAACATTCAGTACTTC.

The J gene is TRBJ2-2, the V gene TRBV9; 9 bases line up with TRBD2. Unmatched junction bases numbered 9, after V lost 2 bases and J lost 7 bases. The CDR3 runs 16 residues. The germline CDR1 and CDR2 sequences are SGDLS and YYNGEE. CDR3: CASSVDPSGKGGELFF. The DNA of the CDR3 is TGTGCCAGCAGCGTCGATCCTAGCGGGAAGGGCGGGGAGCTGTTTTTT.

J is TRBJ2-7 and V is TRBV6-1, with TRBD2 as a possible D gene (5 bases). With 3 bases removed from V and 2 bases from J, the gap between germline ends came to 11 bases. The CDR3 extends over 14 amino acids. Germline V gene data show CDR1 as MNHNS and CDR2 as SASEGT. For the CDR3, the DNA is TGTGCCAGCAGTGACTCTAGCATGGCCTACGAGCAGTACTTC. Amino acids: CASSDSSMAYEQYF.

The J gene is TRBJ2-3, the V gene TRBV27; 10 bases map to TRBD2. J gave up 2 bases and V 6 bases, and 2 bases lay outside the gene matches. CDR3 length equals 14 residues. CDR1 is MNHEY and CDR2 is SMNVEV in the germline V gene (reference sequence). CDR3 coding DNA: TGTGCCAGCAGCGGACTAGCGGTCACAGATACGCAGTATTTT. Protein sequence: CASSGLAVTDTQYF.

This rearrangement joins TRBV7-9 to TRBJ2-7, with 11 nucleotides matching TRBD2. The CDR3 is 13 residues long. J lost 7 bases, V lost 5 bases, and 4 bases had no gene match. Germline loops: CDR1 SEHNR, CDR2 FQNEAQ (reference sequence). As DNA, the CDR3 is TGTGCCAGCAGCCTCGGACTAGCGGGTGAGCAGTACTTC. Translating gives CASSLGLAGEQYF.